This note documents a single TCR beta chain sequence. A few counts support this clonotype. The antigen it binds to is not known. No base quality information exists; no much larger clone differs at one position. Sequencing was performed on an Illumina NovaSeq 6000. TCRalpha and TCRbeta cDNA libraries were built by 5'RACE with constant-segment primers, adding sample barcodes and unique molecular identifiers. Trizol reagent was used to extract RNA from every sample. Amplification of the libraries took two PCR steps, and the second step added a second sample barcode plus Illumina TruSeq adapters. Libraries were sequenced on an Illumina NovaSeq with 2 x 150 bp paired-end reads. On the study's bioinformatics: Reads were demultiplexed and collapsed into UMI-guided consensus sequences with migec v1.2.7. Using mixcr v2.1.11, UMI consensuses were aligned to TRA and TRB V and J templates and then assembled into clonotypes. A clonotype was counted as expanded or contracted only when both edgeR and NoisET called the clonotype significant, with the noise models trained on biological replicates. For edgeR calls, the thresholds were a false discovery rate-adjusted p below 0.01 and a log2 fold-change of 1. PCA with hierarchical clustering of max-normalized trajectories of the 1000 most abundant clonotypes was used as exploratory dynamics analysis. The CD4 or CD8 phenotype of responding clones was assigned using the separately sequenced CD4+ and CD8+ repertoires. TCRdb trimmed the raw reads at Q25, called clones with MiXCR and kept productive beta chains. Every entry covers one CDR3 protein and lists the most common genes and DNA from its rows. Here the V and J calls rest on TCRdb's processing, not on the authors' analysis. For this sample the table gives 350,000 to 400,000 distinct CDR3 sequences, of which under 25% were detected only once. Jointly, the top ten make up roughly an eighth of the sample.

These data come from a study of T-cell memory formation after mild COVID-19 (dated by TCRdb to about 2021). In the study overall: Most TCR sequence clusters were specific to one of the two donors. Longitudinal TCRalpha and TCRbeta repertoire sequencing tracked T-cell clones expanding and contracting after mild COVID-19 in a couple of donors. Two young, previously healthy adult volunteers, one female and one male, were included in the cohort.

The CDR3 contains 16 residues, cysteine and phenylalanine counted. Here the CDR3 DNA is all that survives: 48 bases in frame from base 1. V and J lose 7 bases and 6 bases, and a span of 22 bases separates them. PBMCs were isolated by Ficoll-Paque density gradient centrifugation. Results and caveats for the whole study, not just this receptor: From day 15 to 85, contracting clones showed balanced CD4/CD8 phenotypes, whereas a second wave of clones that expanded from day 15 to 37 leaned towards CD4+. SARS-CoV-2 specificity was not confirmed for the second-wave clones peaking on day 37. The study covered only a couple of mild cases, and larger cohorts including severe cases with pre-infection samples were considered necessary. Contracting CD4+ clones were located mainly in the CM and EM memory subsets, whereas CD8+ clones were found to be enriched in EMRA. Some responding clones were found in pre-infection memory, which suggests that pre-existing cross-reactive memory T cells took part in the SARS-CoV-2 response.

In this chain, TRBV12-3 or TRBV12-4 is recombined with TRBJ1-5, with a tentative D gene TRBD1 over 5 matching bases. The source of this sequence is an adult woman who had mild COVID-19 (a few samples of this study predate the infection). The sample titles of this study are shuffled in the database, so cell type and time point are left out; the donor was told from shared clones. The sample taken for sequencing was PBMCs or a T cell subset sorted from them (not recorded which). Read as DNA, the sequence is TGTGCCAGCAACCGGGACGGCCGGCCGGTAGGTCAGCCCCAGCATTTT. Its coded protein is CASNRDGRPVGQPQHF.